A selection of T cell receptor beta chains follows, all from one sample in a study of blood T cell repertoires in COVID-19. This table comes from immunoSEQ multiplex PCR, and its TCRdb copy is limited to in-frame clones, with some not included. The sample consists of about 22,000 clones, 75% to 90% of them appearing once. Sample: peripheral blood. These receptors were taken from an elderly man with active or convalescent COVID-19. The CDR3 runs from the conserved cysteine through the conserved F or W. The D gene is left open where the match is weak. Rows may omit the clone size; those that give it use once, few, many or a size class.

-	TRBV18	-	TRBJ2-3	CASSPPGGGGTDTQYF	TGTGCCAGCTCACCACCGGGGGGAGGAGGCACAGATACGCAGTATTTT
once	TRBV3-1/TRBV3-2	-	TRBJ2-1	CASSHSHYRNTNNEQFF	TGTGCCAGCAGCCACTCCCACTACCGGAACACCAACAATGAGCAGTTCTTC
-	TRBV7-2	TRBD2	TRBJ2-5	CASSFDGRGGGETQYF	TGTGCCAGCAGCTTCGACGGTCGCGGGGGAGGGGAGACCCAGTACTTC
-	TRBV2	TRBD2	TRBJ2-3	CASRTSGMGDTQYF	TGTGCCAGCAGGACTAGCGGGATGGGAGATACGCAGTATTTT
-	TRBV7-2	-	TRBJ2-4	CASSPPEGKNIQYF	TGTGCCAGCAGCCCCCCGGAGGGCAAAAACATTCAGTACTTC
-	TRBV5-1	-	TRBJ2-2	CASSLAQGGPGELFF	TGCGCCAGCAGCTTGGCTCAGGGGGGACCCGGGGAGCTGTTTTTT
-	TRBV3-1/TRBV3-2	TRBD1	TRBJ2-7	CASSQGTGTANPYEQYF	TGTGCCAGCAGCCAAGGAACCGGGACAGCGAATCCCTACGAGCAGTACTTC
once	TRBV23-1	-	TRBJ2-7	CASSQLSYEVEQYF	TGCGCCAGCAGTCAATTGTCATACGAGGTCGAGCAGTACTTC
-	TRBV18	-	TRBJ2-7	CASSPAVGSYEQYF	TGTGCCAGCTCACCCGCGGTCGGGTCCTACGAGCAGTACTTC
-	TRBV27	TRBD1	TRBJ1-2	CASSRDSHLYGYTF	TGTGCCAGCAGCCGGGACAGCCACCTCTATGGCTACACCTTC
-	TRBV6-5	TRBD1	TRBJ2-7	CASSTGTGVGEQYF	TGTGCCAGCAGTACCGGGACAGGGGTTGGCGAGCAGTACTTC
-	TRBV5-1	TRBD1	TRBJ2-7	CASSLVVTGGFEQYF	TGCGCCAGCAGCTTGGTGGTGACAGGGGGCTTCGAGCAGTACTTC
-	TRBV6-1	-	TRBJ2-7	CASSDWGRSYEQYF	TGTGCCAGCAGTGATTGGGGGAGGTCCTACGAGCAGTACTTC
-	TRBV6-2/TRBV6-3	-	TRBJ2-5	CASSYGPVQETQYF	TGTGCCAGCAGTTACGGGCCAGTTCAAGAGACCCAGTACTTC
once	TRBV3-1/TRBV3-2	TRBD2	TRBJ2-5	CASSRSWAGGQETQYF	TGTGCCAGCAGCCGCTCTTGGGCGGGAGGTCAAGAGACCCAGTACTTC
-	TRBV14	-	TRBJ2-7	CASSQALGLSYEQYF	TGTGCCAGCAGCCAAGCGCTAGGCCTCTCCTACGAGCAGTACTTC
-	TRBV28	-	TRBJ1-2	CASSIALGGAYGYTF	TGTGCCAGCAGTATCGCGCTAGGGGGAGCCTATGGCTACACCTTC
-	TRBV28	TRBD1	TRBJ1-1	CASRGQGATEAFF	TGTGCCAGCAGGGGACAGGGGGCTACTGAAGCTTTCTTT
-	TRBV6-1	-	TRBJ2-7	CASSEESRGYEQYF	TGTGCCAGCAGTGAAGAAAGCAGGGGCTACGAGCAGTACTTC
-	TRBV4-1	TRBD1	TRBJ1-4	CASSQWTGFSREKLFF	TGCGCCAGCAGCCAGTGGACAGGGTTTTCACGGGAAAAACTGTTTTTT
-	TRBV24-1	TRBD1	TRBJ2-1	CATSDPSTLTGGSYNEQFF	TGTGCCACCAGTGATCCTTCTACCTTGACAGGGGGCTCCTACAATGAGCAGTTCTTC
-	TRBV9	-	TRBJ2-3	CASSVATGDTDTQYF	TGTGCCAGCAGCGTAGCTACAGGAGACACAGATACGCAGTATTTT
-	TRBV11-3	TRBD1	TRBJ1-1	CASSLGQLNTEAFF	TGTGCCAGCAGCTTGGGACAGCTAAACACTGAAGCTTTCTTT
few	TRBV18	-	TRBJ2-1	CASSPGAYNEQFF	TGTGCCAGCTCACCGGGCGCCTACAATGAGCAGTTCTTC
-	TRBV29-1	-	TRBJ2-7	CSVQGTGVGEQYF	TGCAGCGTTCAGGGGACCGGCGTAGGTGAGCAGTACTTC
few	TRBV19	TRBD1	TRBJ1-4	CASSIHGQGALDEKLFF	TGTGCCAGTAGTATCCATGGACAGGGGGCGCTGGATGAAAAACTGTTTTTT
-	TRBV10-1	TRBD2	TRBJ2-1	CASSLAGAYNEQFF	TGCGCCAGCAGTCTAGCGGGGGCATACAATGAGCAGTTCTTC
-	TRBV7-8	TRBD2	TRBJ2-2	CASSLVRFGSGGGELFF	TGTGCCAGCAGCTTAGTCCGTTTCGGGTCGGGGGGCGGGGAGCTGTTTTTT
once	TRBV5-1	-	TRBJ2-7	CASSLTGSEQYF	TGCGCCAGCAGCTTGACGGGGTCCGAGCAGTACTTC
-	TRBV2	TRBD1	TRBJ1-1	CASSRGRGSTEAFF	TGTGCCAGCAGCAGGGGGCGAGGTAGCACTGAAGCTTTCTTT
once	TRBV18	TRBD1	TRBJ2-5	CASSPQGQGKTQYF	TGTGCCAGCTCACCGCAGGGACAGGGGAAGACCCAGTACTTC
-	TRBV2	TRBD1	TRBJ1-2	CASGVMTGGYGYTF	TGTGCCAGCGGAGTGATGACAGGGGGCTATGGCTACACCTTC
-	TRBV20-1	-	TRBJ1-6	CSASTGKNSPLHF	TGCAGTGCCAGTACAGGGAAGAATTCACCCCTCCACTTT
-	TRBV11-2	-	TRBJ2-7	CASSLGQSYEQYF	TGTGCCAGCAGCCTAGGACAGAGCTACGAGCAGTACTTC
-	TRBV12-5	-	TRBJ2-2	CASGLSVNTGELFF	TGTGCTAGTGGTTTGTCAGTGAACACCGGGGAGCTGTTTTTT
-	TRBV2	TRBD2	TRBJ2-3	CASSGPGGETDTQYF	TGTGCCAGCAGTGGGCCGGGGGGGGAAACAGATACGCAGTATTTT
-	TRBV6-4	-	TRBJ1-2	CASSEEGNYGYTF	TGTGCCAGCAGTGAAGAGGGAAACTATGGCTACACCTTC
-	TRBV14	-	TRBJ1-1	CASSPRTVNTEAFF	TGTGCCAGCAGCCCCCGGACAGTGAACACTGAAGCTTTCTTT
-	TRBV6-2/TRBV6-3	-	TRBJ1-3	CASSFLPSSGNTIYF	TGTGCCAGCAGTTTCCTCCCTTCGTCTGGAAACACCATATATTTT
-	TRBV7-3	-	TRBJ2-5	CASSRDRGETQYF	TGTGCCAGCAGCCGAGACCGGGGGGAGACCCAGTACTTC
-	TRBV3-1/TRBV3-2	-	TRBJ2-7	CASSQEALVHYEQYF	TGTGCCAGCAGCCAAGAGGCTCTAGTACATTACGAGCAGTACTTC
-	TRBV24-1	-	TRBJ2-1	CATSDELAAYNEQFF	TGTGCCACCAGTGACGAGCTAGCTGCCTACAATGAGCAGTTCTTC
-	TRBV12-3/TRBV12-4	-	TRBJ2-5	CASRLGAETQYF	TGTGCCAGCAGACTGGGGGCTGAGACCCAGTACTTC
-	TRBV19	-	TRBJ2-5	CASSSNPGPETQYF	TGTGCCAGTAGTTCAAACCCGGGTCCAGAGACCCAGTACTTC